The 27 T cell receptor beta chains reported below all come from one sample, sequenced in a study of early T cells in non-severe SARS-CoV-2 infection. TCRdb analysed the 5' RACE reads with MiXCR anew, one entry per CDR3 protein. The table shows roughly 40,000 distinct CDR3 sequences, with 4.5% to 5% occurring only once. The sample was whole blood. Receptors originate from an adult who was a healthcare worker with PCR-confirmed SARS-CoV-2 infection or an uninfected control (not recorded which).

The V gene is TRBV28, the J gene TRBJ1-4, with D perhaps TRBD1 (5 bases). This CDR3 is built from 15 residues. Between the trimmed V and J ends, which lost 7 bases and 8 bases, there was a span of 20 bases. Germline assignment: CDR1 MDHEN and CDR2 SYDVKM. CDR3 nucleotides: TGTGCCAGCACCACGCCGGCAGGGCCACCGGAAAAACTGTTTTTT. It is translated as CASTTPAGPPEKLFF.

This clonotype came up many times. Germline and junction disagree at one end, which may indicate a read error. V gene TRBV7-2 combines with J gene TRBJ2-1, with 7 positions matching TRBD1. The germline gives CDR1 SGHTA, CDR2 FQGNSA. The CDR3 runs to 15 residues. CDR3 in DNA: TGTGCCAGCAGCTTAGGGGGGACAGCGCGAAGTCTAGGGATCTTC. It specifies CASSLGGTARSLGIF.

The chain has TRBV9 and TRBJ1-3; TRBD1 agrees at 7 bases. CDR1 and CDR2 from the germline V gene are SGDLS and YYNGEE. This CDR3 is built from 14 residues. V lost 3 bases and J lost 2; bases outside the gene matches: 2. CDR3 DNA: TGTGCCAGCAGCGCGGACAGGACTGGAAACACCATATATTTT. This translates into CASSADRTGNTIYF. The full variable domain, in which reference TRBV9 and TRBJ1-3 provide the parts outside the CDR3, is DSGVTQTPKHLITATGQRVTLRCSPRSGDLSVYWYQQSLDQGLQFLIQYYNGEERAKGNILERFSAQQFPDLHSELNLSSLELGDSALYFCASSADRTGNTIYFGEGSWLTVV.

This clonotype has more than one count but fewer than ten. This chain uses TRBV29-1 with TRBJ2-5, with TRBD2 matching 13 bases. This CDR3 has 16 residues. V lost 1 base and J lost 2; bases outside the gene matches: 4. Germline CDR1 SQVTM, CDR2 ANQGSEA. The CDR3 loop is CSVEGTSGGPQETQYF. The DNA of the CDR3 is TGCAGCGTTGAAGGGACTAGCGGGGGTCCACAAGAGACCCAGTACTTC. The full variable domain, rest sourced from reference TRBV29-1 and TRBJ2-5, is SAVISQKPSRDICQRGTSLTIQCQVDSQVTMMFWYRQQPGQSLTLIATANQGSEATYESGFVIDKFPISRPNLTFSTLTVSNMSPEDSSIYLCSVEGTSGGPQETQYFGPGTRLLVL.

This clonotype was counted between two and nine times. J is TRBJ1-1 and V is TRBV20-1; no firm D call. Germline lookup yields CDR1 DFQATT and CDR2 SNEGSKA (reference sequence). V lost 4 bases and J 1 base, leaving 10 bases between the germline ends. The CDR3 has 13 amino acids. The CDR3 protein is CSATLVGNTEAFF. The CDR3 coding sequence is TGCAGTGCTACTCTCGTGGGGAACACTGAAGCTTTCTTT.

This clonotype has a count of ten or more. The chain couples TRBV7-2 to TRBJ2-1, with D hard to call. Trimming pared 3 bases from V and 8 bases from J, leaving 11 bases between. The CDR3 runs 13 residues. Germline values: CDR1 SGHTA, CDR2 FQGNSA. The CDR3 sequence: CASSFRLGDEQFF. The CDR3 DNA reads TGTGCCAGCAGCTTTCGTCTAGGTGATGAGCAGTTCTTC.

The DNA for the CDR3 is TGTGCCAGCAGCCTCGACAGGGGCGGGACACAGGGCTATGGCTACACCTTC. Translation gives CASSLDRGGTQGYGYTF. The chain carries TRBV5-6 and TRBJ1-2; 8 positions agree with TRBD1. Germline V gene lookup returns CDR1 SGHDT and CDR2 YYEEEE. This CDR3 spans 17 amino acids. V lost 4 bases, J lost 4 bases, and 15 bases stayed unmatched.

The chain links TRBV3-1 to TRBJ2-1, with D possibly TRBD1 on 7 matching bases. Trimming shortened V by 3 bases and J by 8 bases, and 17 bases separated the two germline ends. This CDR3 contains 15 residues. In germline, CDR1 is LGHDT, CDR2 YNNKEL (reference sequence). This CDR3 is CASSHPGQGGYEQFF. CDR3 sequence (DNA): TGTGCCAGCAGCCATCCAGGGCAGGGGGGCTATGAGCAGTTCTTC.

This clonotype occurred many times. This chain connects TRBV2 to TRBJ1-6; the match to TRBD1 covers 11 bases. This CDR3 spans 14 amino acids. CDR1 is SNHLY, CDR2 FYNNEI, per germline. V shed 10 bases, J shed 9 bases, and the junction held 8 bases outside the gene matches. DNA of the CDR3: TGTGCCATCGGACCGGGACAGGGGGTTTCACCCCTCCACTTT. It is translated as CAIGPGQGVSPLHF.

This clonotype was picked up a small number of times. V usage is TRBV7-6 and J usage is TRBJ2-7; 7 bases map to TRBD1. The V and J ends lost 5 bases and 3 bases, in that order; junction bases with no gene match: 7. Germline V gives CDR1 SGHVS, CDR2 FNYEAQ. This CDR3 region has 14 residues. The CDR3 protein is CASSKDRTSYEQYF. CDR3 bases: TGTGCCAGCAGCAAGGACAGGACCAGCTACGAGCAGTACTTC.

This clonotype was observed many times. The rearrangement joins TRBV7-6 to TRBJ2-1; TRBD1 matches 10 bases. The ends lost 5 bases at V and 7 bases at J; junction bases unmatched: 8. CDR1 and CDR2 from the germline V gene are SGHVS and FNYEAQ. The CDR3 has 15 residues. CDR3 protein: CASSPRDRGWNEQFF. CDR3 nucleotides: TGTGCCAGCAGCCCTAGGGACAGGGGTTGGAATGAGCAGTTCTTC.

This clonotype was seen many times. The chain couples TRBV29-1 to TRBJ2-7; 7 bases match TRBD2. V gave up 6 bases and J gave up 0 bases; unmatched junction bases: 5. This CDR3 comprises 13 residues. Germline lookup yields CDR1 SQVTM and CDR2 ANQGSEA. This CDR3 reads CSVGEGLSYEQYF. The DNA of the CDR3 is TGCAGCGTGGGGGAGGGACTCTCCTACGAGCAGTACTTC.

The chain joins TRBV7-2 to TRBJ2-2; D perhaps matches TRBD2 (5 bases). The CDR3 is made up of 18 amino acids. Trimming took off 5 bases at V and 17 bases at J, with 36 bases between the two ends. Germline V gene data show CDR1 as SGHTA and CDR2 as FQGNSA. CDR3 nucleotide sequence: TGTGCCAGCAGCCCGACCGCGCGATCTTCCGTTTTCCCCGGGGAGCCTTTTTTT. Translating it yields CASSPTARSSVFPGEPFF.

This clonotype has a count of ten or more. The chain combines TRBV7-2 with TRBJ1-1, with 8 bases lining up with TRBD1. J was trimmed by 5 bases and V by 5 bases; bases with no gene match: 7. The CDR3 runs to 14 residues. CDR1 SGHTA and CDR2 FQGNSA come from the germline V gene. The CDR3 loop is CASSRDRGRTEAFF. As DNA, the CDR3 is TGTGCCAGCAGCCGTGACAGGGGAAGGACTGAAGCTTTCTTT.

This clonotype has a handful of counts. This chain connects TRBV7-2 to TRBJ1-1; tentative D call: TRBD1 (5 bases). V lost 4 bases to trimming and J lost 0 bases, with 9 bases between them. The CDR3 length is 14 residues. The germline V gene encodes CDR1 SGHTA and CDR2 FQGNSA. The CDR3 region has the DNA TGTGCCAGCAGCTCTAGCAGGGTGAACACTGAAGCTTTCTTT. Amino acids: CASSSSRVNTEAFF.

The chain couples TRBV20-1 to TRBJ1-1; no definite D call. The CDR3 is 14 amino acids. Germline V gene sequence: CDR1 DFQATT, CDR2 SNEGSKA (reference sequence). V was pared by 3 bases and J by 1 base, with 12 bases between. Here the CDR3 reads CSARERAKNTEAFF. CDR3 DNA sequence: TGCAGTGCTAGGGAACGGGCCAAGAACACTGAAGCTTTCTTT.

V gene TRBV9 combines with J gene TRBJ2-3, with D possibly TRBD2 on 7 matching bases. The germline V and J ends were trimmed by 4 bases and 5 bases, with 23 bases remaining between them. The CDR3 covers 17 residues. CDR1 and CDR2 (germline): SGDLS, YYNGEE. CDR3 sequence reads: CASSSGGGVGAEDTQYF. The CDR3 nucleotides read TGTGCCAGCAGCTCGGGGGGCGGCGTAGGGGCGGAAGATACGCAGTATTTT.

At least ten counts were recorded for this clonotype. The chain has TRBV7-9 and TRBJ2-1; no definite D call. V gave up 0 bases and J gave up 3 bases, with 12 bases separating them. Germline V gene lookup returns CDR1 SEHNR and CDR2 FQNEAQ (reference sequence). The CDR3 has 16 amino acids. The CDR3 reads CASSLAFQVLYNEQFF. CDR3 nucleotides: TGTGCCAGCAGCTTAGCGTTTCAGGTTCTCTACAATGAGCAGTTCTTC. Looking up the rest from reference TRBV7-9 and TRBJ2-1 gives the full variable domain: DTGVSQNPRHKITKRGQNVTFRCDPISEHNRLYWYRQTLGQGPEFLTYFQNEAQLEKSRLLSDRFSAERPKGSFSTLEIQRTEQGDSAMYLCASSLAFQVLYNEQFFGPGTRLTVL.

This chain connects TRBV20-1 to TRBJ2-7; 9 bases map to TRBD1. Germline CDR1 is DFQATT and CDR2 is SNEGSKA (reference sequence). V lost 7 bases to trimming and J lost 4 bases; unmatched junction nucleotides: 11. There are 14 residues in the CDR3. The CDR3 DNA sequence: TGCAGTGTTCAACCCGGGACAGGGCGGTACGAGCAGTACTTC. Translated, it gives CSVQPGTGRYEQYF.

A word on this clonotype: Being one base from a much bigger clone, this may be a read error. V is TRBV5-1 and J is TRBJ2-7; 7 nucleotides agree with TRBD2. The germline V gene has CDR1 SGHRS and CDR2 YFSETQ. This CDR3 has 14 residues. The CDR3 coding sequence is TGCGCCAGCTCCCGGGAGGCTGATTCCTACGGGCAGTACTTC. Its translation: CASSREADSYGQYF.

This clonotype appeared many times. The chain combines TRBV2 with TRBJ2-7, with TRBD2 matching 8 bases. The germline V gene encodes CDR1 SNHLY and CDR2 FYNNEI. This CDR3 spans 15 amino acids. V dropped 4 bases and J dropped 2; count of bases not matched to a gene: 7. The chain's CDR3 is CASSALAGSTYEQYF. Written as DNA, the CDR3 is TGTGCCAGCAGTGCCCTAGCGGGTTCTACCTACGAGCAGTACTTC. Looking up the rest from reference TRBV2 and TRBJ2-7 gives the full variable domain: EPEVTQTPSHQVTQMGQEVILRCVPISNHLYFYWYRQILGQKVEFLVSFYNNEISEKSEIFDDQFSVERPDGSNFTLKIRSTKLEDSAMYFCASSALAGSTYEQYFGPGTRLTVT.

Ten or more counts support this clonotype. V is TRBV7-8 and J is TRBJ2-6; 8 bases line up with TRBD2. The V gene's germline CDR1 is SGHVS and CDR2 FQNEAQ. The CDR3 runs 18 residues. J lost 3 bases, V lost 0 bases, and 7 bases had no gene match. Here the CDR3 DNA reads TGTGCCAGCAGCTTAGCCAGCGGGGGCCCCTTTGGGGCCAACGTCCTGACTTTC. Translated: CASSLASGGPFGANVLTF.

V is TRBV25-1 and J is TRBJ2-3, with D tentatively TRBD2 (6 bases). The CDR3 sequence is 16 residues long. Germline V gives CDR1 MGHDK, CDR2 SYGVNS. V shed 1 base and J shed 1 base, with 12 bases lying between them. CDR3 sequence reads: CASSEWRGGGTDTQYF. In DNA form, the CDR3 reads TGTGCCAGCAGTGAATGGCGGGGCGGCGGCACAGATACGCAGTATTTT.

The chain has TRBV28 and TRBJ2-3; maybe TRBD2 (5 bases). V was shortened by 7 bases and J by 1 base, with 12 bases between the two germline ends. The CDR3 is 14 amino acids. Germline V CDR1 and CDR2: MDHEN, SYDVKM. The CDR3 loop reads CASNQSGGTDTQYF. The DNA of the CDR3 is TGTGCCAGCAACCAGAGCGGAGGCACAGATACGCAGTATTTT.

This clonotype has only a few counts. V usage is TRBV10-2 and J usage is TRBJ2-1; no clear D gene. V was trimmed by 6 bases and J by 4 bases, leaving 10 bases between them. The germline CDR1 and CDR2 sequences are WSHSY and SAAADI. This CDR3 has 13 amino acids. The CDR3 is CASRYDGYNEQFF. CDR3 nucleotides: TGCGCCAGCAGATACGACGGATACAATGAGCAGTTCTTC.

V is TRBV4-3 and J is TRBJ2-5; 8 positions agree with TRBD1. Trimming removed 1 base from V and 5 bases from J; junction bases left unmatched: 3. CDR1 is LGHNA, CDR2 YSLEER, per germline. CDR3 length equals 14 residues. The CDR3 DNA is TGCGCCAGCAGCCAAGGGACAGGGAAGGAGACCCAGTACTTC. Protein product: CASSQGTGKETQYF.

At least ten counts were recorded for this clonotype. This chain links TRBV6-1 with TRBJ1-1; no definite D call. Germline CDR1 and CDR2: MNHNS and SASEGT. This CDR3 is 13 amino acids long. Trimming stripped 7 bases from V and 1 base from J, with 10 bases between. Here the CDR3 DNA reads TGTGCCAGCAAACGGGAGGCGAACACTGAAGCTTTCTTT. Translation: CASKREANTEAFF.